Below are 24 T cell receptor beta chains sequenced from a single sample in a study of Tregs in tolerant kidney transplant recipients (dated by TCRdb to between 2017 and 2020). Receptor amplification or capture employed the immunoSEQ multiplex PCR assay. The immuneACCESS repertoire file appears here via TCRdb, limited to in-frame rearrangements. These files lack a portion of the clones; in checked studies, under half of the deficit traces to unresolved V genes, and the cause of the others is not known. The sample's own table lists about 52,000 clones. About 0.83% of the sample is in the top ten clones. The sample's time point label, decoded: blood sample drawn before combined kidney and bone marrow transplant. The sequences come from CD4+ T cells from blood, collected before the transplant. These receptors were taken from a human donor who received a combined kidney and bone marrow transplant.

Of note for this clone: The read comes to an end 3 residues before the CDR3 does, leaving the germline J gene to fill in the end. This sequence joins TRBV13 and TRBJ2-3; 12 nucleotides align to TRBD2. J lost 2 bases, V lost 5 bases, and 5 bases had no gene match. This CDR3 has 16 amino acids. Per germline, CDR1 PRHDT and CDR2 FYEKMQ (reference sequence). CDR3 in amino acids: CASSVRLAGVTDTQYF. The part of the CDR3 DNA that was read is TGTGCCAGCAGCGTGAGACTAGCGGGGGTCACAGATACG.

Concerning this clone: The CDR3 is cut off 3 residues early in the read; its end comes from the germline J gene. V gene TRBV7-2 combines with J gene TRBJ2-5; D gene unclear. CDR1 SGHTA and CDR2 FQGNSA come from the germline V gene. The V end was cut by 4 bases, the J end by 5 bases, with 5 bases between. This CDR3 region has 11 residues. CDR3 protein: CASSSTETQYF. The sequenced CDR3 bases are TGTGCCAGCAGCTCTACCGAGACC.

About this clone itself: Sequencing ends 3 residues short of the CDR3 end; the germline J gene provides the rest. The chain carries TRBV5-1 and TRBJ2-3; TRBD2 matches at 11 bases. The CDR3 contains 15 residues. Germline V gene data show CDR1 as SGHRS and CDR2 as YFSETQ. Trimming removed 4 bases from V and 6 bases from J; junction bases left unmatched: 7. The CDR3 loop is CASSRLAGYPDTQYF. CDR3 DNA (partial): TGCGCCAGCAGCAGACTAGCGGGGTATCCGGATACG.

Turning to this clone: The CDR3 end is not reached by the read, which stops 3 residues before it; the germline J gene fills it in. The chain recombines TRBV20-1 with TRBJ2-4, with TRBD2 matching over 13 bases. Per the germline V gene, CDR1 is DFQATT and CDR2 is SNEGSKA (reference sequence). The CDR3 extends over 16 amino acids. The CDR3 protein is CSATSGRAVGKNIQYF. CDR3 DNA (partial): TGCAGCGCAACTAGCGGGAGGGCCGTGGGCAAAAACATT.

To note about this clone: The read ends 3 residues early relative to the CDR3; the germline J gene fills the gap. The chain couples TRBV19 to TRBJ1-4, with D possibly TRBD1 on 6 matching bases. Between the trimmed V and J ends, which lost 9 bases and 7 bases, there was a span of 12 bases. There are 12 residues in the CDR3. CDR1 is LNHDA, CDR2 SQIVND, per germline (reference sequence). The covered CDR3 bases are TGTGCCAGCCGGGACACCGGTGAAAAA. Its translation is CASRDTGEK. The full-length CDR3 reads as CASRDTGEKLFF.

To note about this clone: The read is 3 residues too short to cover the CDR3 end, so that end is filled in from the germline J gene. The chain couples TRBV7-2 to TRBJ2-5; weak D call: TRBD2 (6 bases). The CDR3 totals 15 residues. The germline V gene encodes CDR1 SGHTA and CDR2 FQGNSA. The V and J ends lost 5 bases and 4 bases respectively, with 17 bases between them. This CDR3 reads CASSPGGERVETQYF. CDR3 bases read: TGTGCCAGCAGCCCCGGCGGGGAAAGGGTAGAGACC.

The covered CDR3 bases are TGTGCCAGCAGCTTAGATGCGGGACATGCGGAGACC. Amino acids: CASSLDAGHAET. The entire CDR3 protein is CASSLDAGHAETQYF. The genes are TRBV11-3 and TRBJ2-5; D is perhaps TRBD1 or TRBD2 (6 bases each). The read finishes 3 residues shy of the CDR3 end, and the germline J gene is used to complete it. The V end lost 0 bases, the J end lost 5 bases, and 13 bases lay between the germline ends. CDR1 and CDR2 from the germline V gene are SGHNT and YENEEA. This CDR3 spans 15 amino acids.

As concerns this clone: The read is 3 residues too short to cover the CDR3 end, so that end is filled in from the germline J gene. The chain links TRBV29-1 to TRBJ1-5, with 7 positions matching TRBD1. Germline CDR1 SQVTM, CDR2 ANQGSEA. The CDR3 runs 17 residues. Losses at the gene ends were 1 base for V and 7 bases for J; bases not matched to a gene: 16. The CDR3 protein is CSVEGSTGEWTGQPQHF. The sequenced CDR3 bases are TGCAGCGTTGAAGGCAGTACAGGGGAGTGGACTGGGCAGCCC.

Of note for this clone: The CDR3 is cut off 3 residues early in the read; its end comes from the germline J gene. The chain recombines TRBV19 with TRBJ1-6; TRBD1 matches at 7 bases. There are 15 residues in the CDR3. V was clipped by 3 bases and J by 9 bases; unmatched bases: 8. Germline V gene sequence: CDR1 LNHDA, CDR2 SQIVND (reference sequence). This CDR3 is CASSILNRGSSPLHF. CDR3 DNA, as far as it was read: TGTGCCAGTAGTATCCTGAACAGGGGTAGTTCACCC.

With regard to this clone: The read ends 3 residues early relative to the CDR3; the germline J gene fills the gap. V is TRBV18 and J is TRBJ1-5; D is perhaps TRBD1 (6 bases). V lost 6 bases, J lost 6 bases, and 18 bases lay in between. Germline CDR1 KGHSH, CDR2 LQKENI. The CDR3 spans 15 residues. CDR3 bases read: TGTGCCAGCTCCCTCCCGGGCGGGGGCGGTCAGCCC. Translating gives CASSLPGGGGQP. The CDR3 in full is CASSLPGGGGQPQHF. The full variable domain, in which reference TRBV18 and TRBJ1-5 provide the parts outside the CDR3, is NAGVMQNPRHLVRRRGQEARLRCSPMKGHSHVYWYRQLPEEGLKFMVYLQKENIIDESGMPKERFSAEFPKEGPSILRIQQVVRGDSAAYFCASSLPGGGGQPQHFGDGTRLSIL.

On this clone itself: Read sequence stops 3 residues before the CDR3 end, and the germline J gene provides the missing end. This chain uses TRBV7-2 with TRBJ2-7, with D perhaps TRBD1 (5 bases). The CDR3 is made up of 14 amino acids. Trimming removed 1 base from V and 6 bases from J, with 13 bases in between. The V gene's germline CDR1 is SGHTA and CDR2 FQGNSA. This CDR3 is CASSLGGANREQYF. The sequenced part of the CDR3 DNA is TGTGCCAGCAGCTTAGGGGGCGCGAACCGCGAG.

The CDR3 DNA, read in part, is TGTGCCAGCTCACCAACTAGCTACGGCACAGATACG. Residues: CASSPTSYGTDT. The full CDR3 is CASSPTSYGTDTQYF. The chain carries TRBV18 and TRBJ2-3, with D possibly matching TRBD2 (6 bases). The read ends 3 residues before the CDR3 terminus; that terminus is restored from the germline J gene. Germline CDR1 KGHSH, CDR2 LQKENI. Between the trimmed V and J ends, which lost 2 bases and 1 base, there was a span of 10 bases. The length of the CDR3 is 15 residues. The full variable domain, completed using reference TRBV18 and TRBJ2-3, is NAGVMQNPRHLVRRRGQEARLRCSPMKGHSHVYWYRQLPEEGLKFMVYLQKENIIDESGMPKERFSAEFPKEGPSILRIQQVVRGDSAAYFCASSPTSYGTDTQYFGPGTRLTVL.

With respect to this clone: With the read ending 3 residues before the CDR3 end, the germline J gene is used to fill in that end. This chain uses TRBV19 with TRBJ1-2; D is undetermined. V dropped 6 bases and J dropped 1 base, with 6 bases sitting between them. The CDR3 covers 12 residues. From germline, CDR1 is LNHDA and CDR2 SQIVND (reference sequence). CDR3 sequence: CASSLLNYGYTF. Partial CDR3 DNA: TGTGCCAGTAGCCTCCTTAACTATGGC.

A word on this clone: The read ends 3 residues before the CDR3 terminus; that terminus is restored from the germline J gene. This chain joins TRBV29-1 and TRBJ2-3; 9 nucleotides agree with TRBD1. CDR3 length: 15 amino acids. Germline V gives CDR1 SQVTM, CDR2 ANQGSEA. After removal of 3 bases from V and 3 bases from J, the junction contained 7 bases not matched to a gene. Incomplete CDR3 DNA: TGCAGCGTTGACCTGAGGGACAGGGTGACAGATACG. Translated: CSVDLRDRVTDT. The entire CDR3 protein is CSVDLRDRVTDTQYF.

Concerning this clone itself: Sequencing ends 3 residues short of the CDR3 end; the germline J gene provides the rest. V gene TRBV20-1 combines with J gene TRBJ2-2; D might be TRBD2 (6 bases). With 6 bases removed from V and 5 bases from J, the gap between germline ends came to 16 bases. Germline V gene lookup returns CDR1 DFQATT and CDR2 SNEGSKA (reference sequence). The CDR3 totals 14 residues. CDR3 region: CSAPGARGTGELFF. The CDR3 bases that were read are TGCAGTGCCCCCGGGGCTCGGGGGACCGGGGAG.

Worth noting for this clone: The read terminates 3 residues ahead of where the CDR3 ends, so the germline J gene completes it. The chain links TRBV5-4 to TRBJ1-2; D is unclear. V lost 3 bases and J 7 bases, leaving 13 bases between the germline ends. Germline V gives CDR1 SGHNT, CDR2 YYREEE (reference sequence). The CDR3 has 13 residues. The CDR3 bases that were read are TGTGCCAGCAGCTCCCCCCCCGGGGTTGGC. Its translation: CASSSPPGVG. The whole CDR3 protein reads CASSSPPGVGYTF. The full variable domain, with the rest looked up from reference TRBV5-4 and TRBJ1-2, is ETGVTQSPTHLIKTRGQQVTLRCSSQSGHNTVSWYQQALGQGPQFIFQYYREEENGRGNFPPRFSGLQFPNYSSELNVNALELDDSALYLCASSSPPGVGYTFGSGTRLTVV.

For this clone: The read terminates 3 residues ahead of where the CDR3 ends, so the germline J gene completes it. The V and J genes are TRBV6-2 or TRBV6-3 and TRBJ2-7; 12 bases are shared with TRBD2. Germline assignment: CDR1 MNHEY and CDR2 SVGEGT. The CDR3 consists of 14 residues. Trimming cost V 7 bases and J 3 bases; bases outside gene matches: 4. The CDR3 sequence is CASKLAGGHYEQYF. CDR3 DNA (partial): TGTGCCAGCAAACTAGCGGGGGGCCACTACGAG.

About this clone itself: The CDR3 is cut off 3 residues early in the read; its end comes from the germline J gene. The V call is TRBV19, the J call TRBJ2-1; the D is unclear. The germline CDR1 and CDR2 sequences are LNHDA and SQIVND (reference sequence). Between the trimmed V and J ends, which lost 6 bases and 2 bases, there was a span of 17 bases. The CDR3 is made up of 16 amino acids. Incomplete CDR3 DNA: TGTGCCAGTAGCCTTTATTCGGCAGGTACCTACAATGAG. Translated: CASSLYSAGTYNE. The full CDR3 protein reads CASSLYSAGTYNEQFF.

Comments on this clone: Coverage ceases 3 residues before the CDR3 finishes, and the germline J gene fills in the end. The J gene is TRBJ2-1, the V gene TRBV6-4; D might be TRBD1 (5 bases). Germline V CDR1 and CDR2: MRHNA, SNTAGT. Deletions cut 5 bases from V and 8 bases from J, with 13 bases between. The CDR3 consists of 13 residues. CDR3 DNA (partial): TGTGCCAGCAGTCCCTCCCTAGGGGATGAG. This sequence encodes CASSPSLGDE. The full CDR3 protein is CASSPSLGDEQFF.

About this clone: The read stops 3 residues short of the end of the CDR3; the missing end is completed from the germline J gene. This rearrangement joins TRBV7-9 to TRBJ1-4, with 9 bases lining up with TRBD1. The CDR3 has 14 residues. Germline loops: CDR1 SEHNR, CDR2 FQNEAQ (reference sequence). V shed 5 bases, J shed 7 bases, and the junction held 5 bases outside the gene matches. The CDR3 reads CASSQRTGAEKLFF. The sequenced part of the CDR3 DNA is TGTGCCAGCAGCCAAAGGACAGGGGCTGAAAAA.

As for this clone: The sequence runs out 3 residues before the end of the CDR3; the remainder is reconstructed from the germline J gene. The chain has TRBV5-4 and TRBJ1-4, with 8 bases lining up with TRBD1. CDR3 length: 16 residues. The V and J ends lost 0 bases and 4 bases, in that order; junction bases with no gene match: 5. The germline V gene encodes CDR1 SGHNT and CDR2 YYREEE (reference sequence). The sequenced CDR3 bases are TGTGCCAGCAGCTTGGGACAGGGGCGCCTTAATGAAAAA. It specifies CASSLGQGRLNEK. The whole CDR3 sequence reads CASSLGQGRLNEKLFF. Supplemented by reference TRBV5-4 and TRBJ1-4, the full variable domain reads ETGVTQSPTHLIKTRGQQVTLRCSSQSGHNTVSWYQQALGQGPQFIFQYYREEENGRGNFPPRFSGLQFPNYSSELNVNALELDDSALYLCASSLGQGRLNEKLFFGSGTQLSVL.

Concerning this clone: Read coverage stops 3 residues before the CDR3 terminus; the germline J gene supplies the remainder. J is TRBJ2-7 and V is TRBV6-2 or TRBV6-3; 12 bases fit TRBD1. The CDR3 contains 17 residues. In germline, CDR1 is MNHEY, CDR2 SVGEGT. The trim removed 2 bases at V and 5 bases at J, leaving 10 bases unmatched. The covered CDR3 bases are TGTGCCAGCAGTTACAGCCCCGGGACAGGGGGCAGAGACGAG. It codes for CASSYSPGTGGRDE. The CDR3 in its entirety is CASSYSPGTGGRDEQYF.

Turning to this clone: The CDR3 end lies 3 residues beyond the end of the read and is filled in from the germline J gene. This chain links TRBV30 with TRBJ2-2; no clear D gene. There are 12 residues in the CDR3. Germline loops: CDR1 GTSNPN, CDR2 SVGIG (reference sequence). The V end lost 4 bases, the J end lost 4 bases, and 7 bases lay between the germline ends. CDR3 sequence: CAWTQVTGELFF. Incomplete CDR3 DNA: TGTGCCTGGACGCAGGTCACCGGGGAG. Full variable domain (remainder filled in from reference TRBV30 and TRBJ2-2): SQTIHQWPATLVQPVGSPLSLECTVEGTSNPNLYWYRQAAGRGLQLLFYSVGIGQISSEVPQNLSASRPQDRQFILSSKKLLLSDSGFYLCAWTQVTGELFFGEGSRLTVL.

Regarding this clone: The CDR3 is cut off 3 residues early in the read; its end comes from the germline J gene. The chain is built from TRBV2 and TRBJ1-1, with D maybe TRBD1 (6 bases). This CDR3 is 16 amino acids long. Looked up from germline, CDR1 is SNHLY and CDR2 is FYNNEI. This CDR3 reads CASSGIQGRPGPEAFF. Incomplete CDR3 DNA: TGTGCCAGCAGTGGGATACAGGGACGGCCTGGCCCCGAA.